Below are 20 T cell receptor beta chains sequenced from a single sample in a study of CD8 T cells in Susac syndrome. RNA, at about 0.45 to 1 ug, was reverse transcribed with random hexamers. A single record per CDR3 protein comes from TCRdb applying MiXCR to the immunoSEQ multiplex PCR reads. The table has 120,000 or so distinct CDR3 sequences, over 90% seen once; the top ten hold more than 0.095%. The specimen was CD4+ T cells from PBMCs. The receptors were sampled from a human donor in good health.

This clonotype has just one count. The chain uses TRBV2 and TRBJ1-5, with 9 bases identical to TRBD1. The CDR3 is made up of 14 amino acids. The germline V gene encodes CDR1 SNHLY and CDR2 FYNNEI. V lost 5 bases, J lost 5 bases, and 4 bases stayed unmatched. This chain's CDR3 is CASSRDRGDQPQHF. The CDR3, as DNA: TGTGCCAGCAGTCGAGACAGGGGGGATCAGCCCCAGCATTTT.

V and J are TRBV14 and TRBJ2-7; perhaps TRBD2 as D (5 bases). Trimming took 0 bases from V and 12 from J, leaving 15 bases between them. From germline, CDR1 is SGHDN and CDR2 FVKESK. CDR3 size: 13 residues. CDR3 nucleotides: TGTGCCAGCAGCCAAGATCTTATTCCGGGGATGTACTTC. Translation: CASSQDLIPGMYF.

This chain links TRBV20-1 with TRBJ1-5; D remains ambiguous. CDR3 size: 14 residues. CDR1 and CDR2 from the germline V gene are DFQATT and SNEGSKA (reference sequence). Trimming removed 6 bases at V and 2 bases at J, with 14 bases between. The CDR3 sequence is CSARQSSGNQPQHF. The CDR3 coding sequence is TGCAGTGCCCGTCAGAGTTCAGGCAATCAGCCCCAGCATTTT.

This sequence joins TRBV9 and TRBJ2-5, with 7 bases matching TRBD1. Germline V CDR1 and CDR2: SGDLS, YYNGEE. Unmatched junction bases numbered 5, after V lost 4 bases and J lost 2 bases. There are 14 residues in the CDR3. CDR3 sequence: CASSIGTVQETQYF. The CDR3 DNA follows: TGTGCCAGCAGCATCGGGACAGTACAAGAGACCCAGTACTTC.

The V gene is TRBV19, the J gene TRBJ2-3; no reliable D call. The V and J ends lost 10 bases and 0 bases respectively, with 11 bases between them. CDR1 and CDR2 from the germline V gene are LNHDA and SQIVND (reference sequence). The CDR3 covers 13 residues. In nucleotides, the CDR3 is TGTGCCACCGCGGACCTTAGCACAGATACGCAGTATTTT. This encodes CATADLSTDTQYF. Filled out from reference TRBV19 and TRBJ2-3, the complete variable domain reads DGGITQSPKYLFRKEGQNVTLSCEQNLNHDAMYWYRQDPGQGLRLIYYSQIVNDFQKGDIAEGYSVSREKKESFPLTVTSAQKNPTAFYLCATADLSTDTQYFGPGTRLTVL.

This sequence joins TRBV3-1 and TRBJ1-2; tentative D call: TRBD1 (5 bases). The CDR3 totals 14 residues. The germline V gene encodes CDR1 LGHDT and CDR2 YNNKEL (reference sequence). The V and J ends lost 2 bases and 7 bases respectively, with 14 bases between them. This chain's CDR3 is CASSQPGREGGYTF. The CDR3 region has the DNA TGTGCCAGCAGCCAACCGGGCAGGGAAGGTGGCTACACCTTC.

The chain links TRBV5-1 to TRBJ2-5; 8 bases fit TRBD2. The germline gives CDR1 SGHRS, CDR2 YFSETQ. This CDR3 is 14 amino acids long. V lost 6 bases and J lost 4; bases outside the gene matches: 8. The CDR3 DNA reads as TGCGCCAGCACCGGGGGGGCCAGCGGAGAGACCCAGTACTTC. Translation gives CASTGGASGETQYF.

V usage is TRBV27 and J usage is TRBJ2-2; no definite D call. The germline CDR1 and CDR2 sequences are MNHEY and SMNVEV (reference sequence). V was cut by 7 bases and J by 1 base, with 10 bases left in between. CDR3 length: 14 amino acids. CDR3 amino acids: CASNFAGNTGELFF. The DNA for the CDR3 is TGTGCCAGCAATTTCGCAGGGAACACCGGGGAGCTGTTTTTT.

The chain is built from TRBV5-1 and TRBJ2-6, with a tentative D call TRBD2 (5 bases). Germline V CDR1 and CDR2: SGHRS, YFSETQ. Trimming shortened V by 7 bases and J by 0 bases, and 14 bases separated the two germline ends. The CDR3 loop spans 16 amino acids. The CDR3 DNA reads as TGCGCCAGCGCGATCGGAGGTATCTCTGGGGCCAACGTCCTGACTTTC. Its translation is CASAIGGISGANVLTF.

This chain connects TRBV14 to TRBJ2-7; D is possibly TRBD2 (5 bases). Germline CDR1 SGHDN, CDR2 FVKESK. V dropped 5 bases and J dropped 3 bases, with 11 bases sitting between them. This CDR3 has 13 amino acids. CDR3 sequence: CASSFGRGYEQYF. The CDR3 DNA follows: TGTGCCAGCAGCTTTGGACGGGGCTACGAGCAGTACTTC.

This chain uses TRBV25-1 with TRBJ1-2; no firm D call. Germline V CDR1 and CDR2: MGHDK, SYGVNS. This CDR3 region has 14 residues. V lost 1 base and J lost 4, with 10 bases in between. The CDR3 DNA reads TGTGCCAGCAGTGAATCCCCACGGTCCTATGGCTACACCTTC. Translating it yields CASSESPRSYGYTF.

This clonotype has only one observation. The chain uses TRBV15 and TRBJ1-1; tentative D call: TRBD1 (5 bases). The CDR3 is 14 amino acids. V dropped 3 bases and J dropped 5 bases, with 13 bases sitting between them. Per germline, CDR1 LNHNV and CDR2 YYDKDF (reference sequence). CDR3 nucleotide sequence: TGTGCCACCAGCAGTGTAGACAGATATACTGAAGCTTTCTTT. The encoded protein is CATSSVDRYTEAFF.

The chain couples TRBV27 to TRBJ1-5; no clear D. The CDR3 consists of 13 residues. The V and J ends lost 7 bases and 3 bases respectively, with 10 bases between them. Germline CDR1 is MNHEY and CDR2 is SMNVEV (reference sequence). The CDR3 DNA follows: TGTGCCAGCACGGGCAGACCCAATCAGCCCCAGCATTTT. Protein product: CASTGRPNQPQHF.

CDR3 protein: CASSEATQYF. CDR3 DNA sequence: TGTGCCAGCAGTGAAGCCACGCAGTATTTT. The chain recombines TRBV25-1 with TRBJ2-3; D gene ambiguous. The V gene's germline CDR1 is MGHDK and CDR2 SYGVNS. V dropped 2 bases and J dropped 9 bases, with 3 bases sitting between them. CDR3 length: 10 amino acids. Drawing the rest from reference TRBV25-1 and TRBJ2-3, the complete variable domain is EADIYQTPRYLVIGTGKKITLECSQTMGHDKMYWYQQDPGMELHLIHYSYGVNSTEKGDLSSESTVSRIRTEHFPLTLESARPSHTSQYLCASSEATQYFGPGTRLTVL.

The chain links TRBV6-6 to TRBJ2-7; 9 bases line up with TRBD1. This CDR3 contains 15 residues. V was clipped by 4 bases and J by 0 bases; unmatched bases: 4. In germline, CDR1 is MNHNY, CDR2 SVGAGI (reference sequence). The CDR3 sequence: CASSSPGQGSYEQYF. Here the CDR3 DNA reads TGTGCCAGCAGTTCCCCGGGACAGGGCTCCTACGAGCAGTACTTC.

The J gene is TRBJ2-7, the V gene TRBV5-1; D is ambiguous. Germline loops: CDR1 SGHRS, CDR2 YFSETQ. The germline V and J ends were trimmed by 0 bases and 6 bases, with 13 bases remaining between them. The CDR3 contains 14 residues. CDR3 sequence: CASSLAYTEAEQYF. The CDR3 nucleotides read TGCGCCAGCAGCTTGGCTTACACAGAAGCCGAGCAGTACTTC.

The gene calls are TRBV2 and TRBJ2-1, with 12 nucleotides matching TRBD2. Germline V gives CDR1 SNHLY, CDR2 FYNNEI. This CDR3 has 16 residues. With 8 bases clipped from V and 3 bases from J, the junction kept 8 bases outside the gene matches. The CDR3 sequence is CASQRWTSGNYNEQFF. The CDR3 nucleotides read TGTGCCAGCCAACGCTGGACTAGCGGGAACTACAATGAGCAGTTCTTC.

The V call is TRBV4-1, the J call TRBJ1-2, with no clear D. There are 15 residues in the CDR3. Trimming took 1 base from V and 5 from J, leaving 14 bases between them. From germline, CDR1 is MGHRA and CDR2 YSYEKL. The CDR3 DNA reads as TGCGCCAGCAGCCAAGTTCAGCAGGCGGTATATGGCTACACCTTC. Amino acids: CASSQVQQAVYGYTF.

CDR3 region: CASGGGSYNSPLHF. In DNA, the CDR3 is TGTGCCAGCGGGGGAGGGTCCTATAATTCACCCCTCCACTTT. The V call is TRBV27, the J call TRBJ1-6; a possible D gene is TRBD1 (5 bases). V was shortened by 8 bases and J by 1 base, with 9 bases between the two germline ends. The length of the CDR3 is 14 residues. Looked up from germline, CDR1 is MNHEY and CDR2 is SMNVEV (reference sequence).

The chain recombines TRBV20-1 with TRBJ2-3; D possibly corresponds to TRBD2 (5 bases). The V end was cut by 3 bases, the J end by 0 bases, with 7 bases between. Germline V CDR1 and CDR2: DFQATT, SNEGSKA (reference sequence). The CDR3 has 13 amino acids. The CDR3 region is CSASSVSTDTQYF. The CDR3 bases are TGCAGTGCTAGTAGCGTAAGCACAGATACGCAGTATTTT.